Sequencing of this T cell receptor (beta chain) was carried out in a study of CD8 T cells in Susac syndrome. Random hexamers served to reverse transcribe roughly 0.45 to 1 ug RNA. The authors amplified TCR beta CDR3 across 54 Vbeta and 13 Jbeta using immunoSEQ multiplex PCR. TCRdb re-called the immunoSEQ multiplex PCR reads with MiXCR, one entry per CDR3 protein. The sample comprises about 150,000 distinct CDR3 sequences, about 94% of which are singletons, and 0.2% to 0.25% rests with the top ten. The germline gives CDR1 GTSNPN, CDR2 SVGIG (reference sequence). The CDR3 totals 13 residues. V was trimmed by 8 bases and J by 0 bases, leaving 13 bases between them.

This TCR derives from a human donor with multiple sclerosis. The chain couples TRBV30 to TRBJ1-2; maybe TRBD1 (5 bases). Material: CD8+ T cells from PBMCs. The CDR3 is CARDQNTNYGYTF. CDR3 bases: TGTGCCCGGGACCAGAACACTAACTATGGCTACACCTTC.